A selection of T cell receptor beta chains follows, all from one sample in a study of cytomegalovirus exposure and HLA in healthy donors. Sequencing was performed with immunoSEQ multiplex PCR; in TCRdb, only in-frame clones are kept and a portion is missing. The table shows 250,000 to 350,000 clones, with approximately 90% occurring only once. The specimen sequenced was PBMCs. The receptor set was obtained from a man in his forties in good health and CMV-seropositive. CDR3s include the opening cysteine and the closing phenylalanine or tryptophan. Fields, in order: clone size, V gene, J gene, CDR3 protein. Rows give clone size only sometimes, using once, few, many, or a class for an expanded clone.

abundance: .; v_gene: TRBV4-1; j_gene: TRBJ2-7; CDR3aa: CASSHLFGTGVHEQYF
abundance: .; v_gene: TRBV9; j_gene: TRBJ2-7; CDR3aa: CASSVLEAGVGEQYF
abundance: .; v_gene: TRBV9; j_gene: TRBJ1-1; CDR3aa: CASSVVGTGFTEAFF
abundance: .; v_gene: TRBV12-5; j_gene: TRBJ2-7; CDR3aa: CASGLVTEPGRAYEQYF
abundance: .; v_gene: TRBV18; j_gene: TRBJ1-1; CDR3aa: CASSPRTGYIPNTEAFF
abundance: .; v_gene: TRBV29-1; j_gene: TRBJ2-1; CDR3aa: CSARGLAEYNEQFF
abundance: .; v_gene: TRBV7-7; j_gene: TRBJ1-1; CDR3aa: CASSLSHGSEAFF
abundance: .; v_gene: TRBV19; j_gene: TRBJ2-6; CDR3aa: CASSLGRTRDSGANVLTF
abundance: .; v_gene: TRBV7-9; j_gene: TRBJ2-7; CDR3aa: CSSSLEVSYYEQYF
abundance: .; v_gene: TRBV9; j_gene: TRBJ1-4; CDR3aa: CASSVGQGPGTRGLKLFF
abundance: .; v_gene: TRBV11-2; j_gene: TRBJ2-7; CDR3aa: CASSSQGLEAYEQYF
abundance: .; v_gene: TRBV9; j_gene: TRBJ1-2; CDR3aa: CASSAGQLDYGYTF
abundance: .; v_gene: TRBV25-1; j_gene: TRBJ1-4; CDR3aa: CASSVGGRGTNEKLFF
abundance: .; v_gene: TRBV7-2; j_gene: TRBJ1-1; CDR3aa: CASSVGVGNTEAFF
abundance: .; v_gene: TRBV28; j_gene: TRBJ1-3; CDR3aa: CASSLDGISGNTIYF
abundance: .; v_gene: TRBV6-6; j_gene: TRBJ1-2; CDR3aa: CASSYSSVYGYTF
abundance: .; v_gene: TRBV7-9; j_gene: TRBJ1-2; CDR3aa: CASSPTPPGLNYGYTF
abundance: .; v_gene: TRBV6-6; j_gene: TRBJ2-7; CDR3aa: CASSYGIGQSYEQYF
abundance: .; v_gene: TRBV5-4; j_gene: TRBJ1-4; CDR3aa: CASSAAPGQAAEKLFF
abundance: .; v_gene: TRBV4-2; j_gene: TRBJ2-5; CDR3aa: CASSQGDSSGRGTRTQYF
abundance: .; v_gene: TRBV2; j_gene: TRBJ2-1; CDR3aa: CASKRGATYNEQFF
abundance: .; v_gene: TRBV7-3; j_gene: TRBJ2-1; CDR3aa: CASSSVSRAGSSYNEQFF
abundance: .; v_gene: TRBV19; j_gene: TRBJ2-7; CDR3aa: CASSPGTGTYEQYF
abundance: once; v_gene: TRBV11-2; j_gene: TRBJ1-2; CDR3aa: CASSPYRGTYGYTF
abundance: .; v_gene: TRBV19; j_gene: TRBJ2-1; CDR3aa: CASNFGGGNEQFF
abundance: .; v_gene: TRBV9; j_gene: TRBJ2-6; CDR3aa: CASSVGLAGGSGANVLTF
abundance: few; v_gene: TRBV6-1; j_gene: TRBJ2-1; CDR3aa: CASSAQTGGVYNEQFF
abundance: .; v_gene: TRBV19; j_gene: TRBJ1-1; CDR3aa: CASSTRQGPLNTEAFF
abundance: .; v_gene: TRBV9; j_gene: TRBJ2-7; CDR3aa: CASSSGTGGASYEQYF
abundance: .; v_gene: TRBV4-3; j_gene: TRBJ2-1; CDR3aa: CASSRHDGLAGLYNEQFF
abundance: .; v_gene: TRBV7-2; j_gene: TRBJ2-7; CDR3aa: CASSPKTSGTTFGGEQYF
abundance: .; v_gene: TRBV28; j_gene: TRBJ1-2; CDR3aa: CASSLLDRGGGYTF
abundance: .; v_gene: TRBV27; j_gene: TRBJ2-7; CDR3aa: CASSSPGTVGYEQYF
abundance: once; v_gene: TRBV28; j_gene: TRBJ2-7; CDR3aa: CASSSPGEGHEQYF
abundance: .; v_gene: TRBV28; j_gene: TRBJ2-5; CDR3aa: CASIGPRAHQETQYF
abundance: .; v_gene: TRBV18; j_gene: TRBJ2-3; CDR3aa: CASSSLAGARTDTQYF
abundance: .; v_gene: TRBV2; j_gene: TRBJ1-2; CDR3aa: CASTSRGYGYTF
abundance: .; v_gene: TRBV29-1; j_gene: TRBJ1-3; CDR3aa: CSVESTGNTIYF
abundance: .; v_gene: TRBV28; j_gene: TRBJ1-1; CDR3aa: CASSRTGESAEAFF
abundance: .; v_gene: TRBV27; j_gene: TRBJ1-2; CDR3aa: CASSLSAGRGYGYTF
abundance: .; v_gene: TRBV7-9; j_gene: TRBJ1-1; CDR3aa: CASSLADYSFRGTYTEAFF
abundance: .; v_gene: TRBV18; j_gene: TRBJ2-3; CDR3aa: CASSQQGVSTDTQYF
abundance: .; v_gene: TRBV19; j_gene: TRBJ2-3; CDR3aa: CASSIRRESTDTQYF
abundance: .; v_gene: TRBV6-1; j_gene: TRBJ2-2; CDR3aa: CASAARGNTGELFF
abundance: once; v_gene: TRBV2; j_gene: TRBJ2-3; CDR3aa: CASSDSRASTDTQYF
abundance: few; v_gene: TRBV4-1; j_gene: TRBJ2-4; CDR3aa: CASSQARTSRNIQYF
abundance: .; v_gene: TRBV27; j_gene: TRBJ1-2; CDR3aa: CASSLSGPGLSNYGYTF
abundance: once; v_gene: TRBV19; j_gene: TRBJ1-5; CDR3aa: CASSTTGVVNQPQHF
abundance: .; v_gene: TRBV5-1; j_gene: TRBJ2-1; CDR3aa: CASSLDFASGALYNEQFF
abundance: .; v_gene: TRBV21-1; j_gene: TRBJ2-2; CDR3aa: CASSKPLPGRGDTGELFF
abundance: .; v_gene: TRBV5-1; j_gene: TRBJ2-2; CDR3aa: CASSPRTGINTGELFF
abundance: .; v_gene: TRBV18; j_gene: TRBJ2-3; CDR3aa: CASSHPERGSDQGDTQYF
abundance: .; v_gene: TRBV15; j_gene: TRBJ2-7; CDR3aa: CATSSRLARTYEQYF
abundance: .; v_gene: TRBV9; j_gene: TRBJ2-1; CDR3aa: CASSVDRGGINEQFF
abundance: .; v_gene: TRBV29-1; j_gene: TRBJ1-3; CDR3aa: CSVGGTGPGNTIYF
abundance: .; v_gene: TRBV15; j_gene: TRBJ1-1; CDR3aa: CATSRVRQDREAFF
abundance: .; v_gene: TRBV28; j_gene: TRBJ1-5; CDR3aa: CASRSFGVGNQPQHF
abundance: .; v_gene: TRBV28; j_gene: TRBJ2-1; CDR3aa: CASSLTLLADNEQFF